This T cell receptor (beta chain) was identified in a study of regulatory T cells in long-lasting Graves disease. Study results and limitations: Newly diagnosed disease favored TRBV20-1 and TRBJ2-1 over persistent disease.

Stated time point: persistent/refractory GD, antithyroid drugs over 5 years with positive TRAb. RNA extracted from PBMCs served as the sequencing template. Nine milliliters of peripheral blood were taken and placed in EDTA tubes. Trimming took off 1 base at V and 3 bases at J, with 10 bases between the two ends. The CDR3 extends over 14 amino acids. This clonotype showed up many times. Its antigen is unidentified. In building TCR beta libraries, iRepertoire HTBI primers were used together with Arm-PCR of CDR3 regions. TCRdb re-derived calls from the multiplex PCR reads in MiXCR, one entry per CDR3 protein. The table has a few hundred thousand distinct CDR3 sequences, 23% seen once.

The material sequenced was peripheral blood mononuclear cells (PBMCs), taken when the disease was refractory, from a patient treated with antithyroid drugs. The sequence was collected from a female donor with Graves disease. This chain links TRBV12-3 or TRBV12-4 with TRBJ2-7; D is unclear. CDR3 sequence (DNA): TGTGCCAGCAGTTTAGACGGAAGCGACTACGAGCAGTACTTC. Its protein is CASSLDGSDYEQYF.